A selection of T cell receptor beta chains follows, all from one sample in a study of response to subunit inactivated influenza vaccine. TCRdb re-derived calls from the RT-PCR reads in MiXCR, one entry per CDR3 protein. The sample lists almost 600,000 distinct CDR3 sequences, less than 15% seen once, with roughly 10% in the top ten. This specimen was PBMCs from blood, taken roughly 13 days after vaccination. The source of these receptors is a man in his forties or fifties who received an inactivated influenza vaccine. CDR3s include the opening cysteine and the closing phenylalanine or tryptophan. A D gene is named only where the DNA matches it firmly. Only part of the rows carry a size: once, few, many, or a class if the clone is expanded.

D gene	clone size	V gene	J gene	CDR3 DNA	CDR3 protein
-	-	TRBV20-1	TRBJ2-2	TGCAGTGCGCCGGTGAGGAGGCGCGGGGAGCTGTTTTTT	CSAPVRRRGELFF
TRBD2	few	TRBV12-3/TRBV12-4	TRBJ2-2	TGTGCCAGCAGTCCGGCCGGTGCGGGGGGGTTCGGGGAGCTGTTTTTT	CASSPAGAGGFGELFF
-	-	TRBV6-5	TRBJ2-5	TGTGCCAGCAGTACTACAGGGAGCTTATCGACCCAGTACTTC	CASSTTGSLSTQYF
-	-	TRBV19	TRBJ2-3	TGTGCCACCGGACGTTTCTTACTAACAGATACGCAGTATTTT	CATGRFLLTDTQYF
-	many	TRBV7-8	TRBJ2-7	TGTGCCAGCAGCGCCTACAGGGGGGGGTCCTACGAGCAGTACTTC	CASSAYRGGSYEQYF
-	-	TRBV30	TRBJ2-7	TGTGCCTGGATGGGGGCCAGGGGGAGGTACGAGCAGTACTTC	CAWMGARGRYEQYF
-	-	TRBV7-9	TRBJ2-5	TGTGCCAGCAGCCTCACGGGCCACCAAGAGACCCAGTACTTC	CASSLTGHQETQYF
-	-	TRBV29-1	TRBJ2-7	TGCAGCGTCCTGACCTACGAGCAGTACTTC	CSVLTYEQYF
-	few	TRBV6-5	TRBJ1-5	TGTGCCAGCAGTTACTCGAGGGGGTTGGGGAATCAGCCCCAGCATTTT	CASSYSRGLGNQPQHF
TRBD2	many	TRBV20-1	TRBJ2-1	TGCAGTGCTAGAGATGTGGTAGCGGGAGTCGATGAGCAGTTCTTC	CSARDVVAGVDEQFF
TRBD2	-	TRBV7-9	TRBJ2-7	TGTGCCAGCAGCTCAACCCGGACTAGCGGGTCGTCCTACGAGCAGTACTTC	CASSSTRTSGSSYEQYF
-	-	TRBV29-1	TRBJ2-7	TGCAGCGTTGAAGGGGGCGGTTCCTACGAGCAGTACTTC	CSVEGGGSYEQYF
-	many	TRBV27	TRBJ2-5	TGTGCCAGCAGTCGTACGGACAGATTGTACCAAGAGACCCAGTACTTC	CASSRTDRLYQETQYF
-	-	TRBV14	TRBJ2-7	TGTGCCAGCAGCCACCTGACGTTACCCTACGAGCAGTACTTC	CASSHLTLPYEQYF
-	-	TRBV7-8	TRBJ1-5	TGTGCCAGCAGCTTATGGGGAGGGATGGAGCCCCAGCATTTT	CASSLWGGMEPQHF
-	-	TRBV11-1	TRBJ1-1	TGTGCCAGCAGCCCCCAGGCCTTGAACACTGAAGCTTTCTTT	CASSPQALNTEAFF
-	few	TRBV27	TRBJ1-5	TGTGCCAGCAGTCCCGGGACCAACCTCAATCAGCCCCAGCATTTT	CASSPGTNLNQPQHF
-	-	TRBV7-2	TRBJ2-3	TGTGCCAGCACCCACTCCACGCCTACGCAGTATTTT	CASTHSTPTQYF
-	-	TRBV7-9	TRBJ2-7	TGTGCCAGCAGACTGGACAACTACGAGCAGTACTTC	CASRLDNYEQYF
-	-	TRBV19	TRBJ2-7	TGTGCCAGTAGTATACAGGGGCACTACGAGCAGTACTTC	CASSIQGHYEQYF
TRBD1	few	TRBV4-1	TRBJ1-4	TGCGCCAGCAGCCCGGGACAGGGCGCCCGGCGGGATGAAAAACTGTTTTTT	CASSPGQGARRDEKLFF
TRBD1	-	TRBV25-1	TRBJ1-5	TGTGCCAGCAGCCAGACAGGGAGAAATCAGCCCCAGCATTTT	CASSQTGRNQPQHF